This T cell receptor (beta chain) was recorded in a study of T-cell memory formation after mild COVID-19. Looking at the study overall: TCR clustering was largely donor specific.

General observations from the study: Later expanders leaned CD4+, whereas day 15 to 85 contracting clones were balanced CD4/CD8.

Of note for this clonotype: As yet, its antigen is unknown.

A single record per CDR3 protein comes from TCRdb applying MiXCR to the 5' RACE reads. The sample includes 190,000 or so distinct CDR3 sequences, roughly 23% of them seen just once. The sequence was obtained from an adult woman who had mild COVID-19 (a few samples of this study predate the infection). Cell type and time point are not known. Sequences were obtained from PBMCs or a T cell subset sorted from them (not recorded which).

This CDR3 reads CASNRGTENTEAFF. The CDR3 coding sequence is TGCGCCAGCAACCGGGGGACAGAGAACACTGAAGCTTTCTTT. The chain joins TRBV5-1 to TRBJ1-1; 7 bases match TRBD1. The V gene's germline CDR1 is SGHRS and CDR2 YFSETQ. Trimming cost V 6 bases and J 1 base; bases outside gene matches: 6. This CDR3 has 14 amino acids.